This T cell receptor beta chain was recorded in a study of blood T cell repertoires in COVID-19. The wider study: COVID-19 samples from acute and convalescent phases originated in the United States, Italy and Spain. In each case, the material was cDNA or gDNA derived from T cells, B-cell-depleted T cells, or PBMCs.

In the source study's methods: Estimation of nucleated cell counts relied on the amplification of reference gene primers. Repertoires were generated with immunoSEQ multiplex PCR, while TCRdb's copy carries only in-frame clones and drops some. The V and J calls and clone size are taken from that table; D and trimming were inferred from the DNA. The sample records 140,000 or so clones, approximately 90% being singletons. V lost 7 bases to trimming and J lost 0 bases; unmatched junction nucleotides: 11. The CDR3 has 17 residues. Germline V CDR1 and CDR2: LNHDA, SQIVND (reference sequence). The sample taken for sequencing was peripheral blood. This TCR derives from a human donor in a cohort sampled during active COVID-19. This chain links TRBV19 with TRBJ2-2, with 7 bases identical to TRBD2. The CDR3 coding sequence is TGTGCCAGTACCGGAGAGCGGGGAGAAACGAACACCGGGGAGCTGTTTTTT. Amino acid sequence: CASTGERGETNTGELFF.